The clone carrying this T cell receptor (beta chain) was detected only once. In the original analysis: For nucleated cells, counts were estimated from reference gene primer amplification. Sequenced by immunoSEQ multiplex PCR; TCRdb stores in-frame clones only, minus some. The DNA was the basis for D and trimming; V, J and clone size are from that table. The table shows about 50,000 clones, with about four fifths occurring only once. The V and J ends lost 4 bases and 2 bases respectively, with 13 bases between them. The germline V gene has CDR1 SGHNT and CDR2 YYREEE (reference sequence). This CDR3 has 15 residues. The sample is drawn from a study of blood T cell repertoires in COVID-19. About the study: PBMCs, B-cell-depleted T cells, or T cells were the source of the cDNA or gDNA that made up the material.

This clonotype was obtained from a woman aged 80 or older with acute or convalescent COVID-19. Sample: peripheral blood. This chain links TRBV5-4 with TRBJ2-1; D may be TRBD2 (5 bases). This chain's CDR3 is CASSDYKNTYNEQFF. In nucleotides, the CDR3 is TGTGCCAGCAGCGACTACAAGAATACCTACAATGAGCAGTTCTTC.